These 7 T cell receptor beta chains share one sample of origin, sequenced in a study of CD8+ T cells in alopecia areata. Extracted from the samples, RNA was reverse transcribed into cDNA to serve as the sequencing template. Produced via immunoSEQ multiplex PCR; TCRdb's table is partial and in-frame only. The table includes tens of thousands of clones, 40% to 50% detected once. Sequenced material: NKG2D-low CD8+ T cells sorted from blood. These receptors came from a human donor with alopecia areata.

To note about this clone: A much more abundant neighbour one base away suggests this may be a read error. V gene TRBV5-6 combines with J gene TRBJ2-7; the D is unclear. With 4 bases removed from V and 5 bases from J, the gap between germline ends came to 4 bases. The CDR3 is 10 amino acids. The germline CDR1 and CDR2 sequences are SGHDT and YYEEEE. CDR3 region: CASSGDEQYF. DNA for the CDR3: TGTGCCAGCAGCGGGGACGAGCAGTACTTC.

The V call is TRBV10-2, the J call TRBJ1-1, with 7 bases identical to TRBD1. CDR1 is WSHSY and CDR2 is SAAADI in the germline V gene. Unmatched junction bases numbered 0, after V lost 4 bases and J lost 7 bases. This CDR3 is 11 amino acids long. The CDR3, as DNA: TGCGCCAGCAGTGGGGACAGTGAAGCTTTCTTT. It is translated as CASSGDSEAFF.

V usage is TRBV7-9 and J usage is TRBJ1-6, with a weak D call TRBD1 (5 bases). In germline, CDR1 is SEHNR, CDR2 FQNEAQ (reference sequence). Deletions cut 7 bases from V and 10 bases from J, with 17 bases between. This CDR3 is 14 amino acids long. This CDR3 is CASTEGTPYSPLHF. Here the CDR3 DNA reads TGTGCCAGCACGGAGGGGACCCCATACTCACCCCTCCACTTT.

The J gene is TRBJ2-3, the V gene TRBV5-1; possibly TRBD1 for D (6 bases). The CDR3 runs to 12 residues. Germline lookup yields CDR1 SGHRS and CDR2 YFSETQ. The V and J ends lost 3 bases and 4 bases respectively, with 6 bases between them. CDR3 coding DNA: TGCGCCAGCAGCTGGACAGCAGATACGCAGTATTTT. Protein sequence: CASSWTADTQYF.

The genes are TRBV30 and TRBJ1-1; 11 nucleotides align to TRBD1. The CDR3 spans 12 residues. V shed 5 bases and J 5 bases; nucleotides not matched to a gene: 1. Germline assignment: CDR1 GTSNPN and CDR2 SVGIG (reference sequence). The CDR3 nucleotides are TGTGCCTGGGGGACAGGGGGAACTGAAGCTTTCTTT. Translating it yields CAWGTGGTEAFF.

This clone was seen many times. The chain recombines TRBV19 with TRBJ2-3, with D perhaps matching TRBD2 (6 bases). Germline CDR1 LNHDA, CDR2 SQIVND (reference sequence). The CDR3 loop spans 12 amino acids. The V end was cut by 4 bases, the J end by 7 bases, with 9 bases between. CDR3 sequence: CASSTSANTQYF. The CDR3 bases are TGTGCCAGTAGTACTAGCGCCAATACGCAGTATTTT.

This clone was seen a handful of times. No conserved phenylalanine or tryptophan is present at the end of the CDR3, so a read error is the likely explanation. V usage is TRBV9 and J usage is TRBJ1-2, with no clear D. CDR3 length: 14 residues. With 6 bases removed from V and 5 bases from J, the gap between germline ends came to 17 bases. The germline CDR1 and CDR2 sequences are SGDLS and YYNGEE. The CDR3 nucleotides read TGTGCCAGCACCGAAATGGCCGGTGGGTATGGCTACACCCTC. It encodes CASTEMAGGYGYTL.